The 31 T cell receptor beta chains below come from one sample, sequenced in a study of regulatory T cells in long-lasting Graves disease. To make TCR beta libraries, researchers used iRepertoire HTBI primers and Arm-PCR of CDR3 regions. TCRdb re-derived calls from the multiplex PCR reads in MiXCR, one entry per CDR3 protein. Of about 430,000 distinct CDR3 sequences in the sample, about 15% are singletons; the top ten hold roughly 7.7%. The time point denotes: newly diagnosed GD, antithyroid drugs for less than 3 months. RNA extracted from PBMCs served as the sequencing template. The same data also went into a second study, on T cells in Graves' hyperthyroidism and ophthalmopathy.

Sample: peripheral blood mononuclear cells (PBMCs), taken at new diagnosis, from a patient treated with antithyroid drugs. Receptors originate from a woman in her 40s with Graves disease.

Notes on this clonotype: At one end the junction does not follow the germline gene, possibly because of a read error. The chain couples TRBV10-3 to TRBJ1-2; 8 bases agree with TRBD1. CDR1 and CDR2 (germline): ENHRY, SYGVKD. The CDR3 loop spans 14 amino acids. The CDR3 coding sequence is TGTGTCATCAGTGACGACAGGGGATTGGGTGGCTACACCTTC. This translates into CVISDDRGLGGYTF.

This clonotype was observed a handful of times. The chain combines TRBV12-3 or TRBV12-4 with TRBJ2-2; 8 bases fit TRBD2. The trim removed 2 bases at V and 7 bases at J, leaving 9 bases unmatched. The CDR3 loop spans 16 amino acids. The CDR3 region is CASSLTSGGNYGELFF. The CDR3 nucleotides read TGTGCCAGCAGTTTAACGAGCGGGGGAAATTACGGGGAGCTGTTTTTT.

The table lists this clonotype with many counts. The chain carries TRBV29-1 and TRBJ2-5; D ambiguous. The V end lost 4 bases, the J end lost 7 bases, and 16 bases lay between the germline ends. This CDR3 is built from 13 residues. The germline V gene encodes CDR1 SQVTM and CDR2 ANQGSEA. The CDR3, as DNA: TGCAGCGTTGGAGCCAGCCGGGCTCGGACCCAGTACTTC. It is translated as CSVGASRARTQYF.

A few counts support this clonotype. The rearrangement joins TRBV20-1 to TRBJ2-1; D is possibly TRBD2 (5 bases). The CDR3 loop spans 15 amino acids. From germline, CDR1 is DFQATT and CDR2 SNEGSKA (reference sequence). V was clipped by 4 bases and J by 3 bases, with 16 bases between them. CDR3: CSATAVGKNYNEQFF. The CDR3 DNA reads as TGCAGTGCTACAGCGGTAGGGAAGAACTACAATGAGCAGTTCTTC.

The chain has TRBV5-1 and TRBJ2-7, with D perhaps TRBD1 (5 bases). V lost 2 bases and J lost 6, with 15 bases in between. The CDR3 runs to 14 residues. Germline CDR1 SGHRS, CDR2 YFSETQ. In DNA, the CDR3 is TGCGCCAGCAGCTTCCAGTCAGGGTGGGGCGAGCAGTACTTC. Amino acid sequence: CASSFQSGWGEQYF. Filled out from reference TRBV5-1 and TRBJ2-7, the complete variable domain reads KAGVTQTPRYLIKTRGQQVTLSCSPISGHRSVSWYQQTPGQGLQFLFEYFSETQRNKGNFPGRFSGRQFSNSRSEMNVSTLELGDSALYLCASSFQSGWGEQYFGPGTRLTVT.

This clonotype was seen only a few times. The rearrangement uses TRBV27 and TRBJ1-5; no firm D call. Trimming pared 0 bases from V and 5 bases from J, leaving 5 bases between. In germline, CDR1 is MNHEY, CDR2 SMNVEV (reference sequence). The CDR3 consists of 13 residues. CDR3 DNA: TGTGCCAGCAGTTTATCTCCCCATCAGCCCCAGCATTTT. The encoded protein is CASSLSPHQPQHF.

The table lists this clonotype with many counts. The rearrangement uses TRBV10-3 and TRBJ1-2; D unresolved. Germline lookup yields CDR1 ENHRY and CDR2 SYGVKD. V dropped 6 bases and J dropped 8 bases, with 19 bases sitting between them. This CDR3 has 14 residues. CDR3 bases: TGTGCCATCAGCGCCCATGTGTCGGCGGAGGGCTACACCTTC. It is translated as CAISAHVSAEGYTF.

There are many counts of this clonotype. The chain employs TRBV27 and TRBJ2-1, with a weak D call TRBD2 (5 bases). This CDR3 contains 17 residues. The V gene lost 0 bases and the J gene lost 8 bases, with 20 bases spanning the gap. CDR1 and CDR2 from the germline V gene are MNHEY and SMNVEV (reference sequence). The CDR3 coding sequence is TGTGCCAGCAGTTTATCCGGATTGAGGGAGCAGGTCGATGAGCAGTTCTTC. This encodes CASSLSGLREQVDEQFF.

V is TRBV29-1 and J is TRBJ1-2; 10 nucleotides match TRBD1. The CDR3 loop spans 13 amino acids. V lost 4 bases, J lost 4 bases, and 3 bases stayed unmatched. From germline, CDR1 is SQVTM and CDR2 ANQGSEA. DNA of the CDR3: TGCAGCGTTGGACAGGGGGCAGGCTATGGCTACACCTTC. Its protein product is CSVGQGAGYGYTF.

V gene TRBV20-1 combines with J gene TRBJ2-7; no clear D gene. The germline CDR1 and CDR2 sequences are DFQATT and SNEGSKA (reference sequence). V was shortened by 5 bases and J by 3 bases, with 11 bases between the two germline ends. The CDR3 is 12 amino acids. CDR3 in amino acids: CSAADHHYEQYF. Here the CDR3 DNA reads TGCAGTGCTGCGGACCACCACTACGAGCAGTACTTC.

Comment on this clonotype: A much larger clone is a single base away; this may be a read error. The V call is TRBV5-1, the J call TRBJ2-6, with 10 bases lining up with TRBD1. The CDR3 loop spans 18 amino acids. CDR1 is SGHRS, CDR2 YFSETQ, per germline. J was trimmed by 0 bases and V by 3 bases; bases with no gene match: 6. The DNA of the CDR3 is TGCGCCAGCAGCTCATCGGGACAGGGGAGCTCTGGGGCCAACGTCCTGACTTTC. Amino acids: CASSSSGQGSSGANVLTF.

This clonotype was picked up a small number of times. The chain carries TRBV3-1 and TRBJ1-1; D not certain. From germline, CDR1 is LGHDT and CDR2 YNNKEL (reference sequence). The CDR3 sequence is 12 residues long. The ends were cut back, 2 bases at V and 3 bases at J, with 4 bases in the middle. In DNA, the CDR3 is TGTGCCAGCAGCCAACGGTACACTGAAGCTTTCTTT. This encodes CASSQRYTEAFF.

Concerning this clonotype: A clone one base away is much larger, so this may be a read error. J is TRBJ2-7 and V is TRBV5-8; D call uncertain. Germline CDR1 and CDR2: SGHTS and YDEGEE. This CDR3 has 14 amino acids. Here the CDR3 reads CASSSGFSSYKQYF. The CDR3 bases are TGTGCCAGCAGCTCAGGATTTTCCAGCTACAAGCAGTACTTC.

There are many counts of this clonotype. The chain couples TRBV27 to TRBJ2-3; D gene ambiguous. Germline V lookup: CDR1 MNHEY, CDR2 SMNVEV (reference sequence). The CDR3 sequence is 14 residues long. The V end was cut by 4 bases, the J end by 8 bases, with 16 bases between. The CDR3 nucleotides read TGTGCCAGCAGTTCGTCTCTAGATTGGGCTACGCAGTATTTT. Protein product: CASSSSLDWATQYF.

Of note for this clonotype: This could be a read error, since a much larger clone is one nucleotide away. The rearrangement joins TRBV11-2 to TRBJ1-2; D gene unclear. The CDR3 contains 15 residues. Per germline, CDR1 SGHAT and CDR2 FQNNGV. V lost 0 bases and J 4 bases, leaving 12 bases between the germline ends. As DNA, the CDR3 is TGTGCCAGCAGCTTAGATGAGGGTTCCTCCTATGGCTACACCTTC. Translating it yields CASSLDEGSSYGYTF.

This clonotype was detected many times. The CDR3 sequence is CASSLLGVSNEKLFF. The CDR3 nucleotides read TGTGCCAGCAGTTTATTAGGGGTGTCTAATGAAAAACTGTTTTTT. The V gene is TRBV27, the J gene TRBJ1-4; D is perhaps TRBD1 (5 bases). The V gene lost 1 base and the J gene lost 3 bases, with 9 bases spanning the gap. The CDR3 is made up of 15 amino acids. The germline V gene has CDR1 MNHEY and CDR2 SMNVEV (reference sequence).

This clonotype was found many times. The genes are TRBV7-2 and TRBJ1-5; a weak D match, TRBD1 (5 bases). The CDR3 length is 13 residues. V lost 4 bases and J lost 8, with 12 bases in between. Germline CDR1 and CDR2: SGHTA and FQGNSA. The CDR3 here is CASSSLGTEPQHF. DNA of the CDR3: TGTGCCAGCAGCTCCCTAGGGACGGAGCCCCAGCATTTT.

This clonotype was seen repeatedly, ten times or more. The CDR3 DNA is TGTGCCAGCAATTTTAGGTTGGACAGGGGGCATAGTAATTCACCCCTCCACTTT. Residues: CASNFRLDRGHSNSPLHF. This chain joins TRBV2 and TRBJ1-6; 11 bases align to TRBD1. The V segment lost 7 bases and the J segment 6 bases; nucleotides outside the gene matches: 14. The V gene's germline CDR1 is SNHLY and CDR2 FYNNEI. The CDR3 is 18 amino acids.

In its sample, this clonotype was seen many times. CDR3 loop: CASTSGLADTGELFF. For the CDR3, the DNA is TGTGCCAGCACTTCGGGACTAGCGGATACCGGGGAGCTGTTTTTT. The V gene is TRBV6-1, the J gene TRBJ2-2, with 11 bases matching TRBD2. J lost 5 bases, V lost 7 bases, and 6 bases had no gene match. Germline loops: CDR1 MNHNS, CDR2 SASEGT. The CDR3 spans 15 residues.

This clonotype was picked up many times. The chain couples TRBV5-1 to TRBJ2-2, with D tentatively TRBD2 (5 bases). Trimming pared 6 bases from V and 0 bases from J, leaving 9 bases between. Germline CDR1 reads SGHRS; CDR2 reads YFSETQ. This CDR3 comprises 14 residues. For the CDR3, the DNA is TGCGCCAGCAAACGGACTGCGAACACCGGGGAGCTGTTTTTT. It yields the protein CASKRTANTGELFF.

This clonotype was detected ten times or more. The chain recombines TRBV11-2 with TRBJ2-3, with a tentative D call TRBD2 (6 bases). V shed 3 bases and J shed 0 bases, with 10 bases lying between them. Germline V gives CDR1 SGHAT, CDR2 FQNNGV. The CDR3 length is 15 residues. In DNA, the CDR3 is TGTGCCAGCAGCTTCCGGCGGGGTAGCACAGATACGCAGTATTTT. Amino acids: CASSFRRGSTDTQYF.

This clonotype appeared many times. The CDR3: CASSLDSLNTGELFF. DNA of the CDR3: TGTGCCAGCAGCCTGGACAGCTTGAACACCGGGGAGCTGTTTTTT. This chain joins TRBV12-3 or TRBV12-4 and TRBJ2-2, with D possibly TRBD1 on 6 matching bases. Deletions cut 6 bases from V and 1 base from J, with 12 bases between. The CDR3 length is 15 residues.

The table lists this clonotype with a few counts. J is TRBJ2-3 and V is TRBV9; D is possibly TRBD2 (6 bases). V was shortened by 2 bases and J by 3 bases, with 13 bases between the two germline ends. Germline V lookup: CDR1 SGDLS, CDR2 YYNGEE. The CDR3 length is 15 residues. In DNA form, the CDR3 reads TGTGCCAGCAGCGTTGGGGGGAGAAAGACAGATACGCAGTATTTT. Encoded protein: CASSVGGRKTDTQYF.

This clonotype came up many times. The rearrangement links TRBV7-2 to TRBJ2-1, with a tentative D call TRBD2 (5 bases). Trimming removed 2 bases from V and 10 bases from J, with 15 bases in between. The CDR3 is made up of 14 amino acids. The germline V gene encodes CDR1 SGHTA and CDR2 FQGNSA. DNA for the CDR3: TGTGCCAGCAGCTTACTAGCCCCAGCTTCCGAGCAGTTCTTC. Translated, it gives CASSLLAPASEQFF. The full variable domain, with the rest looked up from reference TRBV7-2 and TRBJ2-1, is GAGVSQSPSNKVTEKGKDVELRCDPISGHTALYWYRQSLGQGLEFLIYFQGNSAPDKSGLPSDRFSAERTGGSVSTLTIQRTQQEDSAVYLCASSLLAPASEQFFGPGTRLTVL.

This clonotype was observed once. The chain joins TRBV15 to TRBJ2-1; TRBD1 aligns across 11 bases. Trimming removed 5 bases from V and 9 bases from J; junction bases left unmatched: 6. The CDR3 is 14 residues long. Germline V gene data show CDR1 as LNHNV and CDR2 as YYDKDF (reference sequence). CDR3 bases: TGTGCCACCAGCTGGCGGACAGGGGGCGGTGAGCAGTTCTTC. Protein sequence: CATSWRTGGGEQFF.

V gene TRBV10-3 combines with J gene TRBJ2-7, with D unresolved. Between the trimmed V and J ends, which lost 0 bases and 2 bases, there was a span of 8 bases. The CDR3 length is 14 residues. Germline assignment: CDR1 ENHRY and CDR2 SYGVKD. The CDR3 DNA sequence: TGTGCCATCAGTGAGTCAACAGTGCCCTACGAGCAGTACTTC. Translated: CAISESTVPYEQYF.

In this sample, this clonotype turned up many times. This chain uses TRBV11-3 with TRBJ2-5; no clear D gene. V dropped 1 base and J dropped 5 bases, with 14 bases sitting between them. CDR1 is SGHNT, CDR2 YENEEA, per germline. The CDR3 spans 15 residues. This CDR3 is CASSLVAAPGETQYF. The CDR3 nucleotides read TGTGCCAGCAGCTTAGTGGCAGCCCCTGGGGAGACCCAGTACTTC. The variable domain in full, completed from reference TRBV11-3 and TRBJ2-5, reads EAGVVQSPRYKIIEKKQPVAFWCNPISGHNTLYWYLQNLGQGPELLIRYENEEAVDDSQLPKDRFSAERLKGVDSTLKIQPAELGDSAVYLCASSLVAAPGETQYFGPGTRLLVL.

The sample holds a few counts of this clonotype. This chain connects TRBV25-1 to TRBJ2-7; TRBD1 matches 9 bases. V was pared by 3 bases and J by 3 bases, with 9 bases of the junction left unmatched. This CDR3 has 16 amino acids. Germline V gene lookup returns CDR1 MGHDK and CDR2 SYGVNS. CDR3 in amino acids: CASSDSFGTGSYEQYF. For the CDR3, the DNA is TGTGCCAGCAGTGATAGTTTCGGGACAGGGAGCTACGAGCAGTACTTC.

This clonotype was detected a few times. CDR3 region: CASTPVTPGSGSYNEQFF. CDR3 coding DNA: TGTGCCAGCACCCCGGTAACCCCAGGAAGCGGCTCCTACAATGAGCAGTTCTTC. The chain links TRBV12-3 or TRBV12-4 to TRBJ2-1; the D gene is possibly TRBD2 (5 bases). The CDR3 loop spans 18 amino acids. V was clipped by 7 bases and J by 0 bases, with 22 bases between them.

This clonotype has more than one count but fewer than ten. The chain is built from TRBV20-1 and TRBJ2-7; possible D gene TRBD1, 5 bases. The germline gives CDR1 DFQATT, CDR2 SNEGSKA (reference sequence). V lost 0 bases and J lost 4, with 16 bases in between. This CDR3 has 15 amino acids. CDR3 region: CSARDVQGRTYEQYF. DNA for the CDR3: TGCAGTGCTAGAGATGTTCAGGGAAGAACGTACGAGCAGTACTTC.

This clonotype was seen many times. This CDR3 is CSARAGTGLKSEAFF. CDR3 nucleotide sequence: TGCAGTGCTAGGGCGGGGACAGGGCTGAAGAGCGAAGCTTTCTTT. The J gene is TRBJ1-1, the V gene TRBV20-1, with 9 bases aligning to TRBD1. V was clipped by 3 bases and J by 8 bases; unmatched bases: 13. The germline gives CDR1 DFQATT, CDR2 SNEGSKA (reference sequence). The CDR3 loop spans 15 amino acids.